This TCR beta chain was sequenced during a study of blood T cell repertoires in COVID-19. Looking at the study overall: Sites in the United States, Italy and Spain provided acute and convalescent COVID-19 samples. T cells, B-cell-depleted T cells, or PBMCs provided the cDNA or gDNA that served as material.

Germline CDR1 MGHDK, CDR2 SYGVNS. This CDR3 spans 15 amino acids. With 5 bases removed from V and 5 bases from J, the gap between germline ends came to 13 bases. TCRdb keeps only in-frame clones here, not all; method: immunoSEQ multiplex PCR. The sample comprises over 200,000 clones, more than 70% of which are singletons, and roughly 2.5% rests with the top ten. The TCR comes from a woman between 45 and 60 years old with acute or convalescent COVID-19. The sample was peripheral blood. V is TRBV25-1 and J is TRBJ1-6; D remains unclear. The CDR3 loop reads CASSKLTRDNSPLHF. DNA of the CDR3: TGTGCCAGCAGTAAACTGACGAGGGATAATTCACCCCTCCACTTT.